Listed below are T cell receptor beta chains from one sample, sequenced in a study of blood T cell repertoires in COVID-19. TCRdb keeps only in-frame clones here, not all; method: immunoSEQ multiplex PCR. The sample has roughly 240,000 clones; 86% are singletons. The sequenced sample was peripheral blood. The receptor set was obtained from a woman at least 80 years old with COVID-19, enrolled during active disease. Both conserved end residues are part of each CDR3. The order of the fields is V gene, D gene, clone size, J gene, CDR3 protein, CDR3 DNA. D genes are given only for firm matches. Clone sizes are given selectively: once, few, many, or a class where the clone is expanded.

TRBV5-4	NA	NA	TRBJ1-1	CASVRRRPPEAFF	TGTGCCAGCGTCCGAAGGCGGCCACCGGAAGCTTTCTTT
TRBV9	NA	NA	TRBJ1-3	CASSVASGGSGNTIYF	TGTGCCAGCAGCGTAGCCTCTGGGGGGTCTGGAAACACCATATATTTT
TRBV5-1	TRBD1	NA	TRBJ1-3	CASSLGGPGQDSGNTIYF	TGCGCCAGCAGCTTGGGGGGACCGGGACAGGACTCTGGAAACACCATATATTTT
TRBV27	TRBD2	NA	TRBJ2-1	CASSVTSGGVSYNEQFF	TGTGCCAGCAGTGTTACTAGCGGGGGGGTCTCCTACAATGAGCAGTTCTTC
TRBV14	TRBD1	NA	TRBJ1-2	CASSQDRVGYTF	TGTGCCAGCAGCCAGGACAGGGTCGGCTACACCTTC
TRBV5-1	NA	NA	TRBJ1-2	CASSPGDRPNYGYTF	TGCGCCAGCAGCCCCGGCGACAGGCCGAACTATGGCTACACCTTC
TRBV4-1	TRBD1	NA	TRBJ2-1	CASSLKGTGNKNEQFF	TGCGCCAGCAGCCTTAAAGGGACAGGGAATAAGAATGAGCAGTTCTTC
TRBV29-1	TRBD2	NA	TRBJ2-5	CSVVAGGKETQYF	TGCAGCGTTGTAGCGGGGGGGAAAGAGACCCAGTACTTC
TRBV18	TRBD1	NA	TRBJ1-6	CASSPYRQGAPYNSPLHF	TGTGCCAGCTCACCCTACAGACAGGGTGCGCCCTATAATTCACCCCTCCACTTT
TRBV7-8	NA	NA	TRBJ2-3	CASSLGSSLPGRDREDTQYF	TGTGCCAGCAGCTTAGGGTCTTCGCTACCGGGGAGAGATAGGGAAGATACGCAGTATTTT
TRBV10-3	NA	NA	TRBJ1-5	CAISESSGLNQPQHF	TGTGCCATCAGTGAGTCTTCAGGGCTCAATCAGCCCCAGCATTTT
TRBV27	TRBD2	NA	TRBJ2-5	CASSLGLAGGQETQYF	TGTGCCAGCAGTTTGGGACTAGCGGGGGGACAAGAGACCCAGTACTTC
TRBV7-9	NA	NA	TRBJ2-6	CASSPRGRPSGANVLTF	TGTGCCAGCAGCCCAAGAGGCCGCCCCTCTGGGGCCAACGTCCTGACTTTC
TRBV28	NA	NA	TRBJ1-1	CASTVSASGATEAFF	TGTGCCAGCACAGTTTCAGCGAGTGGGGCCACTGAAGCTTTCTTT
TRBV7-2	TRBD1	few	TRBJ1-2	CASNRGPDYGYTF	TGTGCCTCTAACAGGGGGCCAGACTATGGCTACACCTTC
TRBV7-2	NA	NA	TRBJ1-1	CASSLIQGREAFF	TGTGCCAGCAGCTTAATCCAGGGCAGGGAAGCTTTCTTT
TRBV28	NA	NA	TRBJ1-5	CASSFSFELSSVYSNQPQHF	TGTGCCAGCAGTTTCAGTTTTGAGCTATCGAGCGTTTATAGCAATCAGCCCCAGCATTTT
TRBV7-9	TRBD2	NA	TRBJ2-7	CASSLLAGGFSHEQYF	TGTGCCAGCAGCTTGTTAGCGGGGGGCTTTTCCCACGAGCAGTACTTC
TRBV5-4	NA	once	TRBJ2-3	CASSLGGQGAAATDTQYF	TGTGCCAGCAGCTTGGGGGGACAAGGGGCTGCAGCCACAGATACGCAGTATTTT
TRBV5-1	TRBD2	few	TRBJ2-3	CASSWGTSGGTDTQYF	TGCGCCAGCAGCTGGGGGACTAGCGGGGGAACAGATACGCAGTATTTT
TRBV5-1	NA	NA	TRBJ1-1	CASSLGELRTASMNTEAFF	TGCGCCAGCAGCTTGGGGGAGTTACGGACAGCAAGTATGAACACTGAAGCTTTCTTT
TRBV30	NA	NA	TRBJ1-2	CAWSKGGNYGYTF	TGTGCCTGGAGTAAGGGGGGGAACTATGGCTACACCTTC
TRBV5-4	TRBD1	few	TRBJ2-5	CASSRDRGGKETQYF	TGTGCCAGCAGCCGGGACAGGGGAGGGAAGGAGACCCAGTACTTC
TRBV7-9	NA	NA	TRBJ2-1	CASSVRGAGVDEQFF	TGTGCCAGCAGCGTTCGGGGGGCCGGCGTAGATGAGCAGTTCTTC
TRBV29-1	TRBD2	NA	TRBJ2-3	CSVLAGGGTDTQYF	TGCAGCGTCCTAGCGGGGGGTGGCACAGATACGCAGTATTTT
TRBV5-1	TRBD1	NA	TRBJ2-6	CASFTGAGANVLTF	TGCGCCAGTTTTACAGGGGCTGGGGCCAACGTCCTGACTTTC
TRBV28	NA	NA	TRBJ1-6	CASSSSGQAFNSPLHF	NA
TRBV5-4	TRBD2	NA	TRBJ2-1	CASSPGGRSNYNEQFF	TGTGCCAGCAGTCCGGGGGGAAGATCTAATTACAATGAGCAGTTCTTC
TRBV9	TRBD1	NA	TRBJ1-2	CASSAHRGEDTF	TGTGCCAGCAGCGCACACAGGGGGGAGGACACCTTC
TRBV3-1/TRBV3-2	TRBD1	NA	TRBJ1-3	CASSQDRAGGSGNTIYF	TGTGCCAGCAGCCAAGATCGCGCAGGGGGTTCTGGAAACACCATATATTTT
TRBV5-5	TRBD1	NA	TRBJ2-5	CASSLGTGAAQTQYF	TGTGCCAGCAGCTTGGGAACAGGGGCCGCCCAGACCCAGTACTTC
TRBV21-1	NA	once	TRBJ1-2	CASSNSDRGTTYERHYGYTF	TGTGCCAGCAGCAATAGCGATAGGGGGACTACGTACGAACGACACTATGGCTACACCTTC
TRBV3-1/TRBV3-2	TRBD1	NA	TRBJ1-6	CASSPSPAGTGHSPLHF	TGTGCCAGCAGCCCCTCCCCCGCCGGGACAGGGCATTCACCCCTCCACTTT
TRBV28	NA	once	TRBJ1-6	CASSIERGRNSPLHF	TGTGCCAGCAGTATAGAACGGGGTCGTAATTCACCCCTCCACTTT
TRBV5-1	NA	NA	TRBJ1-1	CASSRGQLNTEAFF	TGCGCCAGCAGCCGCGGACAGTTGAACACTGAAGCTTTCTTT
TRBV18	TRBD1	few	TRBJ1-1	CASSRSRQGRENTEAFF	TGTGCCAGCTCACGATCCCGACAGGGTAGAGAGAACACTGAAGCTTTCTTT
TRBV5-1	TRBD1	NA	TRBJ1-1	CASSLEGAPSEAFF	TGCGCCAGCAGCTTGGAGGGGGCTCCCTCTGAAGCTTTCTTT
TRBV7-2	NA	NA	TRBJ1-5	CASSLGGGQPQHF	TGTGCCAGCAGCTTAGGGGGAGGTCAGCCCCAGCATTTT